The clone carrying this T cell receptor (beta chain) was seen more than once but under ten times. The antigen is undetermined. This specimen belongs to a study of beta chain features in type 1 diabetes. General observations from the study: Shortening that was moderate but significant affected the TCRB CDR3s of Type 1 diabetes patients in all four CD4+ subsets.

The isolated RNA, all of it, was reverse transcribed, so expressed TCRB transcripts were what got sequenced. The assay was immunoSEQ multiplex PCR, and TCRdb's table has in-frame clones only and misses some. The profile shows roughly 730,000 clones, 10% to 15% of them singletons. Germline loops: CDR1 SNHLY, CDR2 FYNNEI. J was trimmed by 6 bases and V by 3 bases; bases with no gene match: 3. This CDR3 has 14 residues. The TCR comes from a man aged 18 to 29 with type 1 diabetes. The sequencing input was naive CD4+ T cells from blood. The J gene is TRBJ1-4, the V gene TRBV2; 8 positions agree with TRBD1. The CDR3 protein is CASSDGTGDEKLFF. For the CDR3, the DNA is TGTGCCAGCAGTGATGGGACAGGAGATGAAAAACTGTTTTTT.